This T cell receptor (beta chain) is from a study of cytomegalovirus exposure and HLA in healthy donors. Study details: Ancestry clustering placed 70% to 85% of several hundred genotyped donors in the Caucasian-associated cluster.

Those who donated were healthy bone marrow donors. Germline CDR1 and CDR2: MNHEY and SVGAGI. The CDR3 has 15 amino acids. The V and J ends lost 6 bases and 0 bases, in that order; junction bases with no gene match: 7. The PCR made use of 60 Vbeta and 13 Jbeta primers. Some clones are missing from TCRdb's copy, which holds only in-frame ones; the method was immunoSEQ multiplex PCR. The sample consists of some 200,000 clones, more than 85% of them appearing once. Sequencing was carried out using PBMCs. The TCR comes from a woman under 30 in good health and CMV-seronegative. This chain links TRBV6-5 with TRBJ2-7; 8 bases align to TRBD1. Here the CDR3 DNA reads TGTGCCAGCAGGAGCCCAGGGGGCGGCTCCTACGAGCAGTACTTC. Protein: CASRSPGGGSYEQYF.